This entry is about one T cell receptor (beta chain). The antigen remains undetermined. This entry is derived from a study of OX40 agonist ivuxolimab in advanced cancers. Study information: Patients undergoing dose escalation presented with hepatocellular carcinoma, melanoma, renal cell or head and neck cancer. Of mixed ages from about 23 to 90 and averaging about 65 years, the group was about 80% male. Earlier anti-PD-1, anti-PD-L1 or anti-CTLA-4 therapy was permitted; over 35% had received some.

The CDR3 is 14 residues long. Germline V gene sequence: CDR1 SGHDT, CDR2 YYEEEE. The V gene lost 4 bases and the J gene lost 6 bases, with 16 bases spanning the gap. Study-level findings and limits: With doses of 0.1 to 3.0 mg/kg, CD4+ and CD8+ blood T cells had undergone clonal expansion by week 6.

Profiled with immunoSEQ multiplex PCR; TCRdb holds only in-frame clones, not every one. The table records tens of thousands of clones, about 88% of them present only once. The V gene is TRBV5-6, the J gene TRBJ1-1, with D possibly TRBD1 on 6 matching bases. The sample consisted of CD4+ or CD8+ T cells sorted from blood, taken in a trial of the OX40 agonist ivuxolimab. This clonotype was sampled from an adult with an advanced solid tumor such as melanoma, head and neck, liver or kidney cancer. The CDR3 sequence: CASSAQGGEPEAFF. The CDR3 DNA follows: TGTGCCAGCAGCGCCCAAGGGGGGGAACCTGAAGCTTTCTTT.